This TCR beta chain derives from a study of molecular identifiers for immune sequencing clone quantification listed by TCRdb under 2018. In the study overall: For a replicate experiment, RNA from roughly 18,000 or 92,000 naive CD8 T cells was divided into five aliquots, and four of the five aliquots were sequenced. The study was a methods study using CD8 T cells to benchmark molecular-identifier clustering-based TCR repertoire sequencing (MIDCIRS) and TCR RNA copy counting. Points the paper makes about the study in general: Even against a background of about a million naive CD8 T cells, spiked-in Jurkat TCR RNA amounting to a single cell's worth was reported to be detectable. Highly expanded clone sizes could be underestimated because identical TCR molecules may share a barcode. The naive libraries included spiked-in Jurkat TCR RNA (fewer than 11 copies' worth), and this Jurkat TCR RNA is not part of the donor repertoire. When barcode sub-clustering was left out, chimeric consensus sequences inflated TCR diversity, with chimeras reaching as high as 47%. Modeling estimated 2.5 to 3.5 recovered TCR RNA copies per cell, compared with about ten by digital PCR, which implies roughly 29% capture efficiency. In CMV-specific effector cells, clones with more than 20 RNA copies contained over 97% of molecules, whereas in naive cells such clones contained under 1% of molecules.

This clonotype was observed a few times. Its antigen remains undetermined. Per-nucleotide qualities are absent, and no much larger clonotype sits a single base away. Naive CD8 T cell libraries were made from approximately 22,000 to 940,000 sorted cells using 10%, 30% or 50% of purified RNA. On a BD FACSAria II, naive CD8 T cells were FACS-sorted as CD8+CD4-CCR7+CD45RA+ and collected into RLT Plus buffer. To test detection sensitivity, Jurkat RNA equivalent to more than eight TCR copies was spiked into samples of roughly 18,000-1,000,000 naive CD8 T cells. Enrichment of CD8 T cells was performed with RosetteSep CD8+ T Cell Enrichment Cocktail and Ficoll-Paque, after which ACK red cell lysis was carried out. There are 14 amino acids in the CDR3, from cysteine to phenylalanine inclusive. The read is trimmed to its CDR3 DNA, 42 bases read in frame from base 1. Looking up the germline V gene (reference sequence) yields CDR1 SGHKS and CDR2 YYEKEE. Deletion took 0 bases off V and 3 bases off J, with a span of 10 bases between the germline ends.

Libraries came from PCR. Data came from an Illumina HiSeq 4000. Bulk TCR libraries were generated as previously described, with the TCR primers listed in Table S5 used. Purification of total RNA was performed with the Qiagen AllPrep DNA/RNA kit. Before any analysis, reads coming from multiple sequencing runs of the same library were combined into one pool. Per the original workflow: Reads were retained only if an exact TCR constant sequence was present, and the retained reads were trimmed to 150 nt and grouped according to their 12-nt molecular barcodes. Reads in each barcode group were sub-clustered using a 15% Levenshtein threshold, and a quality-weighted consensus sequence was built for each RNA molecule. Non-functional sequences were filtered out, along with any lower-count sequence sitting one edit away from another sequence. Based on a fit of two negative binomial distributions, barcode sub-clusters having less than 20% of the maximum read count were discarded. Clones were called with MiXCR by TCRdb after fastp trimmed the public reads at Q25, and only in-frame beta chains were retained. Each entry merges the rows of one CDR3 protein and shows their most common DNA and genes. The V and J calls were not made by the authors but by TCRdb's processing. The sample has about 640,000 distinct CDR3 sequences on record, less than 20% of them singletons. The ten top clones hold roughly 0.83% of the sample.

The origin of this receptor is a human donor in good health. Some libraries in this study had Jurkat cell RNA spiked in. The sequencing input was naive CD8+ T cells from blood, with Jurkat cell RNA spiked in. Reading the label with the study, this specimen's cell subset or site is: FACS-sorted CD8+CD4-CCR7+CD45RA+ naive T cells. The chain is assembled from TRBV5-5 and TRBJ2-7; no D segment can be confidently identified. The nucleotides are TGTGCCAGCAGCTTGGTCCCGGGCCACTACGAGCAGTACTTC. Its coded protein is CASSLVPGHYEQYF.